This TCR beta chain was obtained from a study of T cell responses to AZD1222 COVID-19 vaccine. Profiling relied on immunoSEQ multiplex PCR, and the TCRdb table lists in-frame clones only, not all of them. This table holds some 94,000 clones, over 85% found once. Unmatched junction bases numbered 9, after V lost 4 bases and J lost 5 bases. Germline lookup yields CDR1 SGHKS and CDR2 YYEKEE (reference sequence). The CDR3 length is 15 residues. This clonotype originated in an adult who received the AZD1222 COVID-19 vaccine. The rearrangement uses TRBV5-5 and TRBJ1-1, with 9 bases that match TRBD1. The sequencing used peripheral blood, collected 28 days after the second AZD1222 dose. CDR3 in DNA: TGTGCCAGCAGCAGCCGACAGGGGGTGGGAACTGAAGCTTTCTTT. It specifies CASSSRQGVGTEAFF.